This T cell receptor (beta chain) was identified in a study of technical replicates of blood from several donors. In germline, CDR1 is SGHDT, CDR2 YYEEEE. The ends were cut back, 4 bases at V and 4 bases at J, with 20 bases in the middle. This CDR3 spans 16 amino acids. Sequencing was performed with immunoSEQ multiplex PCR; in TCRdb, only in-frame clones are kept and a portion is missing. The sample lists tens of thousands of clones, approximately 94% occurring once. J is TRBJ2-5 and V is TRBV5-6; D might be TRBD2 (6 bases). The receptor was derived from a human donor in good health. The sequenced material came from T cells isolated from PBMCs. The CDR3 loop is CASSLWRAGVLETQYF. CDR3 bases: TGTGCCAGCAGCCTATGGAGGGCCGGAGTATTAGAGACCCAGTACTTC. The whole variable domain, filled in from reference TRBV5-6 and TRBJ2-5, reads DAGVTQSPTHLIKTRGQQVTLRCSPKSGHDTVSWYQQALGQGPQFIFQYYEEEERQRGNFPDRFSGHQFPNYSSELNVNALLLGDSALYLCASSLWRAGVLETQYFGPGTRLLVL.